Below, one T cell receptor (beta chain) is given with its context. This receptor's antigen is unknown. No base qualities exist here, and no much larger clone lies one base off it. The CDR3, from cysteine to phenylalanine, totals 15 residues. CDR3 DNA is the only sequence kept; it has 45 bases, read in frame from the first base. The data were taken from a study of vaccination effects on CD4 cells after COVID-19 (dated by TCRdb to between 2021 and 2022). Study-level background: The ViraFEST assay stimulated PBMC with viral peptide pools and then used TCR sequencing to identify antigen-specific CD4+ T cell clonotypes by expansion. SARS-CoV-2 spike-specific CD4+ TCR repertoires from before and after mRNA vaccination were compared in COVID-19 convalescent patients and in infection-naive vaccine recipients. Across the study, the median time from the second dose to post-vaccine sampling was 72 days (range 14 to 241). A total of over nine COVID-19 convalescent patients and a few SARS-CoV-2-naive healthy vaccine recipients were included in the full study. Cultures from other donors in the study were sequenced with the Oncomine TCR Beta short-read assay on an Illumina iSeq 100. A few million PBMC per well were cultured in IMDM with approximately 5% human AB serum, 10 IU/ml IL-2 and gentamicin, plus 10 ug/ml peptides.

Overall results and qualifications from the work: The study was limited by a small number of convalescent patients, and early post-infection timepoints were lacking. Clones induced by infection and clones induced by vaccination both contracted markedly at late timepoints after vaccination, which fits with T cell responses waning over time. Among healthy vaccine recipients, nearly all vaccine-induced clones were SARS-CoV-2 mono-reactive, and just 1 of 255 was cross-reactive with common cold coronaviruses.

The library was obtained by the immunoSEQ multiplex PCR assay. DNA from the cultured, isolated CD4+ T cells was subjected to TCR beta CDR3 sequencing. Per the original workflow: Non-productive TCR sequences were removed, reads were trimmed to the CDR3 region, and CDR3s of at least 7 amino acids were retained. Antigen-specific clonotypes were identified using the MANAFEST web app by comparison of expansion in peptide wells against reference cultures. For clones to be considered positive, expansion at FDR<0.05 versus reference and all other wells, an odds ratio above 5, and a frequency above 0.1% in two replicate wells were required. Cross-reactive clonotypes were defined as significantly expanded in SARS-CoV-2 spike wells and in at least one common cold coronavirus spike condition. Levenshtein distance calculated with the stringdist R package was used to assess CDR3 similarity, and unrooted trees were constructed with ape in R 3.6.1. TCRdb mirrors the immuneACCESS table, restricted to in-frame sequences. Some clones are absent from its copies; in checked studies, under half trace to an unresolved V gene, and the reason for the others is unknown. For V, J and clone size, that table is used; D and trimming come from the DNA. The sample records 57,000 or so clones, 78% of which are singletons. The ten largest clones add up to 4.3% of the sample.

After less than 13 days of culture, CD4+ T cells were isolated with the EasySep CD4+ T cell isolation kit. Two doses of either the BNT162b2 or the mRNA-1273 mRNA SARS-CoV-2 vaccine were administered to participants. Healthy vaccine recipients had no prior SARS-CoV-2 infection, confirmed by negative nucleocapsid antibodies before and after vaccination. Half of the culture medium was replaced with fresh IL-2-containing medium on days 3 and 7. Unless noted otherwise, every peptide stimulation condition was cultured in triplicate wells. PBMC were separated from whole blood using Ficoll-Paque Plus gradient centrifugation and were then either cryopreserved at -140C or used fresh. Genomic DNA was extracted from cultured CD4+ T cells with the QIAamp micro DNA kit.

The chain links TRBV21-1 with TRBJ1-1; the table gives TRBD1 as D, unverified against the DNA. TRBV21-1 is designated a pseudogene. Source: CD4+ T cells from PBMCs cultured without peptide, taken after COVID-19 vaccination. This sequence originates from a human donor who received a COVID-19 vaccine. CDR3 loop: CASSKIEQPNTEAFF. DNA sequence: TGTGCCAGCAGCAAAATCGAACAGCCGAACACTGAAGCTTTCTTT.